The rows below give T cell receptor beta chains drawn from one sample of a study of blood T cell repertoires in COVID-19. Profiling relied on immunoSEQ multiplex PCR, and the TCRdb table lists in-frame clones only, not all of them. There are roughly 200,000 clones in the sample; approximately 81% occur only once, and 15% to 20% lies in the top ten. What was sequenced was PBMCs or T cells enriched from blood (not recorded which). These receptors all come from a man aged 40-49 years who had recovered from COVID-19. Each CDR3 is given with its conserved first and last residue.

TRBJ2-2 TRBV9 CASSVKPGGWGRRNTGELFF
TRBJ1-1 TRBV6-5 CASSSPNRGVVTEAFF
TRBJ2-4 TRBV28 CASSLWSGGQNIQYF
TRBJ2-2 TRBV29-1 CSVSKGTANTGELFF
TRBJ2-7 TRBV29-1 CSVVLAGGYSWEQYF
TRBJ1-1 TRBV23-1 CASSHPGGGCRRVREVAFF
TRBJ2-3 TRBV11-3 CASRRGGATDTQYF
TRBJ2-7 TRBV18 CASSPPAGQGHEQYF
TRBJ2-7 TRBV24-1 CATSDGGNSYEQYF
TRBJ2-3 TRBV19 CASSSGGATSNTDTQYF
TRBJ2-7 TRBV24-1 CATSDPGQGPPYEQYF
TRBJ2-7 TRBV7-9 CASSLEGQPYEQYF
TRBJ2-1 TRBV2 CASRGGLAGAYNEQFF
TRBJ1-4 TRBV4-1 CASSQDRTGGTEKLFF
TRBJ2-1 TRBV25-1 CASSRRESNEQFF
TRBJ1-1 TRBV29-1 CSAWTEGTEAFF
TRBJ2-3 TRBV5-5 CASSRDSLTDTQYF
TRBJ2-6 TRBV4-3 CASSQFEGSSGANVLTF
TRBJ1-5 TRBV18 CASSPNKTGGNQPQHF
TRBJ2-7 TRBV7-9 CASSPPTGLVSYEQYF
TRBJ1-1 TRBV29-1 CSASTTGLGTEAFF
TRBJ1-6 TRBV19 CASKERGNSPLHF
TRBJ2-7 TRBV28 CASSFQGYEQYF
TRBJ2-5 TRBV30 CALRQGLETQYF
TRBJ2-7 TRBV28 CASSPPKGTGSSYEQYF
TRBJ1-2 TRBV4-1 CASSAQGKGYGYTF
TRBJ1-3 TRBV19 CASRGTALRSGNTIYF
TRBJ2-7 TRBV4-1 CASSQRSGGSYEQYF
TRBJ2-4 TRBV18 CASSPGQGNIQYF
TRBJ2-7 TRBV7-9 CASSLLREGANF
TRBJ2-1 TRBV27 CASSLLGASGNYNEQFF
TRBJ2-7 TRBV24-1 CATSGPSGTSGTLYEQYF
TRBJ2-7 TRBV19 CASSPSPDRGYWISEQYF
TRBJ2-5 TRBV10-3 CAIGGSQETQYF
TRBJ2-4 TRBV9 CASSVGTDLAKNIQYF
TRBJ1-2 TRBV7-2 CASSFQSDGYTF
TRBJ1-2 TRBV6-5 CASASTLAGGYTF
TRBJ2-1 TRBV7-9 CASSSSRGGRNYNEQFF
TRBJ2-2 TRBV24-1 CATSATLGAGGYTGELFF
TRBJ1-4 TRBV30 CAWSVGVSTNEKLFF
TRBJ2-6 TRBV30 CARMGRVSSGANVLTF